Each of the 28 T cell receptor beta chains below was sequenced from the same sample in a study of blood T cell repertoires in COVID-19. Produced via immunoSEQ multiplex PCR; TCRdb's table is partial and in-frame only. The table includes roughly 150,000 clones, nearly 80% detected once. The sequenced sample consisted of peripheral blood. Receptors originate from a woman of 80 years or more with acute or convalescent COVID-19.

CDR3 protein: CASQRDRREGTEAFF. The CDR3 bases are TGTGCCAGTCAAAGAGACAGAAGGGAGGGCACTGAAGCTTTCTTT. The chain joins TRBV19 to TRBJ1-1, with a weak D call TRBD1 (5 bases). CDR1 and CDR2 (germline): LNHDA, SQIVND (reference sequence). The CDR3 is 15 residues long. V was pared by 8 bases and J by 4 bases, with 20 bases between.

The V and J genes are TRBV7-9 and TRBJ1-3; TRBD1 aligns across 7 bases. V lost 8 bases and J lost 7; bases outside the gene matches: 11. Germline CDR1 SEHNR, CDR2 FQNEAQ (reference sequence). The CDR3 runs to 14 residues. CDR3 sequence reads: CASLRDSNRNTIYF. The CDR3 nucleotides are TGTGCCAGCCTCCGGGACAGCAATAGGAACACCATATATTTT.

V and J are TRBV4-1 and TRBJ2-1, with D hard to call. V shed 3 bases and J shed 4 bases, with 7 bases lying between them. Germline V gene sequence: CDR1 MGHRA, CDR2 YSYEKL. The CDR3 sequence is 13 residues long. The CDR3 DNA is TGCGCCAGCAGCCAGCAGGAATACAATGAGCAGTTCTTC. It translates to CASSQQEYNEQFF.

The V call is TRBV2, the J call TRBJ1-3; possible D gene TRBD1, 5 bases. CDR1 SNHLY and CDR2 FYNNEI come from the germline V gene. V shed 6 bases and J shed 3 bases, with 15 bases lying between them. CDR3 length equals 15 residues. DNA for the CDR3: TGTGCCAGCAGCAACGGGCAGGGTAGTGGAAACACCATATATTTT. Encoded protein: CASSNGQGSGNTIYF.

The chain couples TRBV9 to TRBJ1-5; 7 positions agree with TRBD1. The CDR3 extends over 15 amino acids. CDR1 and CDR2 (germline): SGDLS, YYNGEE. The trim removed 5 bases at V and 4 bases at J, leaving 9 bases unmatched. The CDR3 sequence: CASRDGQDGNQPQHF. As DNA, the CDR3 is TGTGCCAGCAGAGACGGACAGGACGGTAATCAGCCCCAGCATTTT.

This clone turned up a few times. V usage is TRBV10-3 and J usage is TRBJ1-1, with a tentative D call TRBD1 (6 bases). Germline CDR1 and CDR2: ENHRY and SYGVKD. This CDR3 spans 13 amino acids. Trimming removed 7 bases from V and 1 base from J, with 10 bases in between. CDR3 DNA: TGTGCCATCAAATCGGACAGGAACACTGAAGCTTTCTTT. This gives the protein CAIKSDRNTEAFF.

Only one count was recorded for this clone. This chain joins TRBV28 and TRBJ1-5, with D possibly TRBD1 on 5 matching bases. V was clipped by 6 bases and J by 1 base, with 10 bases between them. The length of the CDR3 is 14 residues. Germline V CDR1 and CDR2: MDHEN, SYDVKM. The CDR3 here is CASSRGGSNQPQHF. Here the CDR3 DNA reads TGTGCCAGCAGCCGGGGGGGAAGCAATCAGCCCCAGCATTTT.

The chain links TRBV7-3 to TRBJ2-3; the match to TRBD2 covers 7 bases. The V gene's germline CDR1 is SGHTA and CDR2 FQGTGA. This CDR3 is 12 amino acids long. Trimming took 5 bases from V and 9 from J; bases not matched to a gene: 5. The CDR3 sequence: CASSPRGGTQYF. The CDR3, as DNA: TGTGCCAGCAGCCCAAGGGGAGGGACGCAGTATTTT.

The chain links TRBV6-6 to TRBJ2-2; possibly TRBD1 for D (5 bases). V was clipped by 6 bases and J by 1 base, with 9 bases between them. The length of the CDR3 is 14 residues. CDR1 MNHNY and CDR2 SVGAGI come from the germline V gene (reference sequence). CDR3 in DNA: TGTGCCAGCAGCCCCCAGGGGAACACCGGGGAGCTGTTTTTT. Protein product: CASSPQGNTGELFF.

The chain joins TRBV30 to TRBJ2-2; 9 nucleotides match TRBD2. V gave up 3 bases and J gave up 5 bases; unmatched junction bases: 7. The CDR3 is made up of 15 amino acids. Germline V CDR1 and CDR2: GTSNPN, SVGIG (reference sequence). The CDR3 is CAWSPREGRTGELFF. The CDR3 bases are TGTGCCTGGAGCCCGCGGGAGGGCCGGACCGGGGAGCTGTTTTTT.

This clone has a handful of counts. The V and J genes are TRBV5-5 and TRBJ1-3; 10 positions match TRBD1. CDR3 length: 14 residues. The germline V gene encodes CDR1 SGHKS and CDR2 YYEKEE (reference sequence). V gave up 5 bases and J gave up 2 bases; unmatched junction bases: 1. The CDR3, as DNA: TGTGCCAGCAGGGACAGGGGGACTGGAAACACCATATATTTT. Residues: CASRDRGTGNTIYF.

V is TRBV6-6 and J is TRBJ2-2; weak D call: TRBD2 (6 bases). V was clipped by 6 bases and J by 2 bases, with 13 bases between them. Germline V CDR1 and CDR2: MNHNY, SVGAGI (reference sequence). The CDR3 length is 15 residues. The DNA for the CDR3 is TGTGCCAGCAGAGAGTCCGGGGGTAACACCGGGGAGCTGTTTTTT. Protein product: CASRESGGNTGELFF.

The chain carries TRBV7-8 and TRBJ2-2, with a weak D call TRBD2 (6 bases). The CDR3 loop spans 16 amino acids. Germline CDR1 is SGHVS and CDR2 is FQNEAQ. Trimming left V 5 bases short and J 3 bases short, with 16 bases between. This chain's CDR3 is CASSPNGGLDTGELFF. CDR3 DNA sequence: TGTGCCAGCAGCCCGAATGGGGGGTTAGACACCGGGGAGCTGTTTTTT. The full variable domain, its missing parts supplied by reference TRBV7-8 and TRBJ2-2, is GAGVSQSPRYKVAKRGQDVALRCDPISGHVSLFWYQQALGQGPEFLTYFQNEAQLDKSGLPSDRFFAERPEGSVSTLKIQRTQQEDSAVYLCASSPNGGLDTGELFFGEGSRLTVL.

This chain joins TRBV7-9 and TRBJ1-4, with D tentatively TRBD1 (5 bases). The V and J ends lost 5 bases and 8 bases respectively, with 15 bases between them. Germline CDR1 SEHNR, CDR2 FQNEAQ (reference sequence). The CDR3 is made up of 14 amino acids. The DNA of the CDR3 is TGTGCCAGCAGCCCCGCGGGGGTCTGGGAAAAACTGTTTTTT. Encoded protein: CASSPAGVWEKLFF. The full variable domain, its missing parts supplied by reference TRBV7-9 and TRBJ1-4, is DTGVSQNPRHKITKRGQNVTFRCDPISEHNRLYWYRQTLGQGPEFLTYFQNEAQLEKSRLLSDRFSAERPKGSFSTLEIQRTEQGDSAMYLCASSPAGVWEKLFFGSGTQLSVL.

A word on this clone: One end of the junction fails to match germline, which may point to a read error. This rearrangement joins TRBV28 to TRBJ2-7; D not resolved. CDR1 MDHEN and CDR2 SYDVKM come from the germline V gene. This CDR3 region has 16 residues. CDR3 nucleotide sequence: TGTGCCGGCAGTTTATCCCCATCGGGTGGGTCCTACGAGCAGTACTTC. Protein sequence: CAGSLSPSGGSYEQYF.

This chain connects TRBV6-5 to TRBJ2-1; 8 bases align to TRBD2. Per the germline V gene, CDR1 is MNHEY and CDR2 is SVGAGI. This CDR3 has 15 residues. Unmatched junction bases numbered 7, after V lost 5 bases and J lost 4 bases. The CDR3 sequence: CASSKTGTSYNEQFF. The DNA of the CDR3 is TGTGCCAGCAGTAAAACCGGGACTAGTTACAATGAGCAGTTCTTC.

The chain combines TRBV5-1 with TRBJ2-2; 7 positions agree with TRBD2. The ends lost 0 bases at V and 6 bases at J; junction bases unmatched: 5. CDR1 SGHRS and CDR2 YFSETQ come from the germline V gene. CDR3 length equals 15 residues. The CDR3 region is CASSLGASGPGELFF. As DNA, the CDR3 is TGCGCCAGCAGCTTGGGGGCTAGCGGTCCCGGGGAGCTGTTTTTT.

The chain combines TRBV5-1 with TRBJ1-2; possibly TRBD1 for D (6 bases). Trimming pared 4 bases from V and 0 bases from J, leaving 22 bases between. This CDR3 has 18 residues. Germline CDR1 and CDR2: SGHRS and YFSETQ. CDR3 protein: CASSLGGTTATANYGYTF. CDR3 DNA sequence: TGCGCCAGCAGCCTGGGGGGGACAACAGCAACAGCTAACTATGGCTACACCTTC.

This rearrangement joins TRBV14 to TRBJ2-5; 13 positions match TRBD2. The V segment lost 6 bases and the J segment 5 bases; nucleotides outside the gene matches: 6. The CDR3 sequence is 15 residues long. Germline V CDR1 and CDR2: SGHDN, FVKESK. CDR3 region: CASSPGLAGEETQYF. The DNA for the CDR3 is TGTGCCAGCAGTCCTGGACTAGCGGGAGAGGAGACCCAGTACTTC. Supplemented by reference TRBV14 and TRBJ2-5, the full variable domain reads EAGVTQFPSHSVIEKGQTVTLRCDPISGHDNLYWYRRVMGKEIKFLLHFVKESKQDESGMPNNRFLAERTGGTYSTLKVQPAELEDSGVYFCASSPGLAGEETQYFGPGTRLLVL.

The chain employs TRBV14 and TRBJ1-1; TRBD1 might be the D (6 bases). Trimming left V 5 bases short and J 5 bases short, with 12 bases between. CDR3 length: 13 amino acids. Germline-derived CDR1 and CDR2 are SGHDN and FVKESK. CDR3 sequence: CASSFTGLTEAFF. CDR3 nucleotides: TGTGCCAGCAGCTTCACAGGGTTGACTGAAGCTTTCTTT.

This clone turned up a few times. The J gene is TRBJ1-4, the V gene TRBV9; D ambiguous. The CDR3 extends over 19 amino acids. Germline V lookup: CDR1 SGDLS, CDR2 YYNGEE. V lost 4 bases to trimming and J lost 0 bases, with 22 bases between them. The CDR3 DNA follows: TGTGCCAGCAGCACCGGAGACCCGACCTCGGAAGCAACTAATGAAAAACTGTTTTTT. Its protein product is CASSTGDPTSEATNEKLFF.

The V call is TRBV28, the J call TRBJ1-5; perhaps TRBD1 as D (5 bases). Germline CDR1 is MDHEN and CDR2 is SYDVKM. Trimming took 10 bases from V and 0 from J, leaving 16 bases between them. The CDR3 is 15 amino acids. CDR3 DNA: TGTGCCACTCTCCTAGGAGGGGTTAGCAATCAGCCCCAGCATTTT. Translated, it gives CATLLGGVSNQPQHF.

The chain carries TRBV27 and TRBJ2-3; TRBD1 aligns across 7 bases. CDR3 length: 13 amino acids. CDR1 and CDR2 (germline): MNHEY, SMNVEV (reference sequence). V was clipped by 2 bases and J by 4 bases; unmatched bases: 0. The CDR3: CASSLGTADTQYF. In DNA form, the CDR3 reads TGTGCCAGCAGTTTAGGGACAGCAGATACGCAGTATTTT.

On this clone itself: A much larger clonotype is one base distant, so this may be a read error. This same CDR3 is encoded by further DNA sequences in the sample. The CDR3 DNA is TGTGCCAGCACCCAAAAGAGGGGACAGGGGGGAGAGCAGTACTTC. This encodes CASTQKRGQGGEQYF. The chain carries TRBV14 and TRBJ2-7, with TRBD1 matching 11 bases. Germline CDR1 is SGHDN and CDR2 is FVKESK. The CDR3 spans 15 residues.

The CDR3 DNA follows: TGTGCCAGCAGCCTTACAGGGAATAATCAGCCCCAGCATTTT. It specifies CASSLTGNNQPQHF. The chain joins TRBV6-5 to TRBJ1-5, with a tentative D call TRBD1 (6 bases). Trimming took 6 bases from V and 4 from J, leaving 13 bases between them. The V gene's germline CDR1 is MNHEY and CDR2 SVGAGI. This CDR3 is 14 amino acids long.

The chain links TRBV13 to TRBJ1-5, with 8 nucleotides matching TRBD1. The germline gives CDR1 PRHDT, CDR2 FYEKMQ (reference sequence). V trimming: 6 bases; J trimming: 3 bases; junction bases outside the gene matches: 16. This CDR3 is 18 amino acids long. This CDR3 reads CASSLDRGSSVFNQPQHF. CDR3 in DNA: TGTGCCAGCAGTCTTGACAGGGGATCCTCCGTCTTCAATCAGCCCCAGCATTTT.

This clone showed up just a few times. The chain couples TRBV7-2 to TRBJ1-4; TRBD1 matches 9 bases. The germline CDR1 and CDR2 sequences are SGHTA and FQGNSA. The ends lost 3 bases at V and 4 bases at J; junction bases unmatched: 6. The CDR3 is made up of 16 amino acids. The CDR3 here is CASSFAGQGNNEKLFF. DNA of the CDR3: TGTGCCAGCAGCTTTGCCGGACAGGGGAATAATGAAAAACTGTTTTTT. The complete variable domain, with remaining parts taken from reference TRBV7-2 and TRBJ1-4, reads GAGVSQSPSNKVTEKGKDVELRCDPISGHTALYWYRQSLGQGLEFLIYFQGNSAPDKSGLPSDRFSAERTGGSVSTLTIQRTQQEDSAVYLCASSFAGQGNNEKLFFGSGTQLSVL.

The CDR3 region is CASSLGGTAYEQYF. The DNA of the CDR3 is TGTGCCAGCAGCCTCGGAGGGACAGCCTACGAGCAGTACTTC. The rearrangement links TRBV14 to TRBJ2-7; the D gene is possibly TRBD1 (7 bases). Germline-derived CDR1 and CDR2 are SGHDN and FVKESK. CDR3 length: 14 residues. The V end lost 4 bases, the J end lost 2 bases, and 12 bases lay between the germline ends.